A selection of T cell receptor beta chains follows, all from one sample in a study of blood T cell repertoires in COVID-19. Some clones are missing from TCRdb's copy, which holds only in-frame ones; the method was immunoSEQ multiplex PCR. Of 220,000 or so clones listed, 90% are singletons. The sample consisted of PBMCs or T cells enriched from blood (not recorded which). The source is a young man who had been exposed to COVID-19. Each CDR3 is given with its conserved first and last residue. The order of the fields is V gene, D gene, J gene, CDR3 protein, CDR3 DNA. A D gene is named only where the DNA matches it firmly.

V: TRBV4-2
D: NA
J: TRBJ1-6
CDR3: CASSQDGADSPLHF
DNA: TGTGCCAGCAGCCAAGATGGGGCGGATTCACCCCTCCACTTT

V: TRBV7-9
D: NA
J: TRBJ1-5
CDR3: CASSLESGFGNQPQHF
DNA: TGTGCCAGCAGCTTAGAATCCGGGTTCGGCAATCAGCCCCAGCATTTT

V: TRBV6-4
D: TRBD2
J: TRBJ2-3
CDR3: CASSRLAGSTDTQYF
DNA: TGTGCCAGCAGCCGACTAGCGGGGAGCACAGATACGCAGTATTTT

V: TRBV5-4
D: NA
J: TRBJ2-3
CDR3: CASSFSQDLSTDTQYF
DNA: TGTGCCAGCAGCTTTTCACAGGACCTTAGCACAGATACGCAGTATTTT

V: TRBV6-5
D: NA
J: TRBJ1-2
CDR3: CASSYSGGNYGYTF
DNA: TGTGCCAGCAGTTACTCAGGAGGGAACTATGGCTACACCTTC

V: TRBV5-4
D: TRBD1
J: TRBJ2-3
CDR3: CASSGQGASTDTQYF
DNA: TGTGCCAGCAGCGGACAGGGGGCTAGCACAGATACGCAGTATTTT

V: TRBV7-8
D: NA
J: TRBJ1-4
CDR3: CASSLLAYTGKSGEKLFF
DNA: TGTGCCAGCAGCTTACTTGCGTATACGGGGAAATCGGGTGAAAAACTGTTTTTT

V: TRBV5-4
D: NA
J: TRBJ2-3
CDR3: CASSATPGGHTQYF
DNA: TGTGCCAGCAGCGCCACGCCCGGGGGGCATACGCAGTATTTT

V: TRBV28
D: TRBD2
J: TRBJ2-3
CDR3: CASSSRGAMTDTQYF
DNA: TGTGCCAGCAGTTCGCGGGGGGCGATGACAGATACGCAGTATTTT

V: TRBV6-1
D: TRBD1
J: TRBJ1-1
CDR3: CASSEKGANTEAFF
DNA: TGTGCCAGCAGTGAAAAGGGGGCGAACACTGAAGCTTTCTTT

V: TRBV5-4
D: TRBD1
J: TRBJ1-6
CDR3: CASSRAQGAPKSLHF
DNA: TGTGCCAGCAGCCGTGCCCAGGGGGCTCCCAAGTCCCTCCACTTT

V: TRBV3-1/TRBV3-2
D: TRBD1
J: TRBJ1-6
CDR3: CASSQGTGGGSYNSPLHF
DNA: TGTGCCAGCAGCCAAGGGACAGGGGGAGGATCCTATAATTCACCCCTCCACTTT